This entry features one T cell receptor (beta chain) sequence. This specimen comes from a study of CD8+ T cells in alopecia areata. Extracted RNA was reverse transcribed, and the resulting cDNA served as sequencing template. Method: immunoSEQ multiplex PCR; TCRdb's copy keeps in-frame clones and lacks some. This table holds approximately 210,000 clones, over 60% found once. The trim removed 2 bases at V and 7 bases at J, leaving 8 bases unmatched. The germline V gene encodes CDR1 SGHVS and CDR2 FQNEAQ. CDR3 length: 15 amino acids. Treatment denoted: oral pan-JAK inhibitor, 5-10 mg twice daily. Sorting of PBMCs yielded the CD4+ and CD8+ T cells.

The chain carries TRBV7-8 and TRBJ1-1; TRBD1 agrees at 9 bases. The receptor comes from a human donor with alopecia areata. The sample here was CD4+ T cells sorted from blood, taken at week 4, from a patient treated with tofacitinib. The CDR3 here is CASSLTTGGGIEAFF. CDR3 nucleotides: TGTGCCAGCAGCTTAACGACAGGGGGAGGAATTGAAGCTTTCTTT.